The 25 T cell receptor beta chains below were found in one sample sequenced in a study of T cell responses to AZD1222 COVID-19 vaccine. The method was immunoSEQ multiplex PCR; TCRdb's version includes in-frame clones alone and lacks a portion of them. In the table there are roughly 140,000 clones, less than 90% of which are singletons. The starting material was peripheral blood, obtained after recovery from COVID-19. These receptors all come from an adult who had recovered from COVID-19.

V usage is TRBV11-3 and J usage is TRBJ2-7; 9 bases match TRBD1. V trimming: 5 bases; J trimming: 5 bases; junction bases outside the gene matches: 10. This CDR3 is built from 15 residues. The germline CDR1 and CDR2 sequences are SGHNT and YENEEA. The CDR3 region is CASSPVRTGVHEQYF. The CDR3, as DNA: TGTGCCAGCAGCCCAGTAAGGACAGGGGTCCACGAGCAGTACTTC.

V usage is TRBV5-6 and J usage is TRBJ2-3, with TRBD2 identical over 12 bases. The CDR3 runs 17 residues. The V gene end was trimmed by 1 base and the J gene end by 7 bases; junction bases not matched to a gene: 10. Germline CDR1 SGHDT, CDR2 YYEEEE. CDR3 sequence: CASSLWGFTSGGNTQYF. The CDR3 DNA sequence: TGTGCCAGCAGCTTGTGGGGTTTTACTAGCGGGGGGAATACGCAGTATTTT.

The V call is TRBV3-1 (or the pseudogene TRBV3-2), the J call TRBJ1-1; D call uncertain. V was trimmed by 1 base and J by 4 bases, leaving 13 bases between them. CDR3 length: 15 amino acids. Germline lookup yields CDR1 LGHDT and CDR2 YNNKEL (reference sequence). The CDR3 region has the DNA TGTGCCAGCAGCCAAGCGGCAGCCTCGAGCACTGAAGCTTTCTTT. This gives the protein CASSQAAASSTEAFF.

This sequence joins TRBV4-1 and TRBJ2-3, with a possible D match to TRBD2 (6 bases). V gave up 4 bases and J gave up 1 base, with 9 bases separating them. This CDR3 has 14 amino acids. Germline V gene sequence: CDR1 MGHRA, CDR2 YSYEKL. The CDR3 DNA reads TGCGCCAGCAGCCCCCAGCGGGGCACAGATACGCAGTATTTT. Amino acid sequence: CASSPQRGTDTQYF.

The chain carries TRBV27 and TRBJ2-7; 10 positions agree with TRBD1. CDR3 length: 14 residues. Germline loops: CDR1 MNHEY, CDR2 SMNVEV (reference sequence). V lost 4 bases, J lost 5 bases, and 5 bases stayed unmatched. As DNA, the CDR3 is TGTGCCAGCAGTTCCGACAGGGGGCAAGACGAGCAGTACTTC. Protein: CASSSDRGQDEQYF.

J is TRBJ2-3 and V is TRBV6-5, with 12 bases matching TRBD2. Per germline, CDR1 MNHEY and CDR2 SVGAGI. The CDR3 totals 15 residues. V lost 4 bases to trimming and J lost 4 bases; unmatched junction nucleotides: 3. The CDR3 region is CASSLLAGGPDTQYF. The CDR3 DNA is TGTGCCAGCAGTTTGCTAGCGGGGGGGCCAGATACGCAGTATTTT.

The gene calls are TRBV6-2 or TRBV6-3 and TRBJ1-5, with unresolved D. Germline CDR1 MNHEY, CDR2 SVGEGT. This CDR3 has 13 amino acids. Trimming pared 4 bases from V and 6 bases from J, leaving 10 bases between. CDR3 sequence (DNA): TGTGCCAGCAGTTTAGTGGGGAGTCAGCCCCAGCATTTT. Encoded protein: CASSLVGSQPQHF.

The chain joins TRBV5-4 to TRBJ2-7, with 10 bases aligning to TRBD2. The CDR3 runs 15 residues. V lost 1 base and J lost 4; bases outside the gene matches: 5. CDR1 is SGHNT, CDR2 YYREEE, per germline (reference sequence). CDR3 residues: CASSLSVAGGYEQYF. As DNA, the CDR3 is TGTGCCAGCAGCTTGTCGGTAGCGGGAGGATACGAGCAGTACTTC.

This clone was counted once. CDR3 amino acids: CASSLEGTDTEAFF. CDR3 coding DNA: TGTGCCAGCAGCTTGGAGGGGACAGACACTGAAGCTTTCTTT. The chain joins TRBV7-9 to TRBJ1-1, with TRBD1 identical over 7 bases. The germline gives CDR1 SEHNR, CDR2 FQNEAQ (reference sequence). V trimming: 3 bases; J trimming: 3 bases; junction bases outside the gene matches: 4. The CDR3 runs 14 residues.

The rearrangement uses TRBV10-2 and TRBJ2-1; D is possibly TRBD2 (5 bases). From germline, CDR1 is WSHSY and CDR2 SAAADI. This CDR3 comprises 12 residues. The V end was cut by 6 bases, the J end by 10 bases, with 13 bases between. The CDR3, as DNA: TGCGCCAGCAGCCAGAGTCCTAGCGAGCAGTTCTTC. Amino acids: CASSQSPSEQFF.

The V call is TRBV5-6, the J call TRBJ1-1, with TRBD1 identical over 8 bases. V shed 4 bases, J shed 4 bases, and the junction held 6 bases outside the gene matches. From germline, CDR1 is SGHDT and CDR2 YYEEEE. The CDR3 runs to 14 residues. The CDR3 bases are TGTGCCAGCAGCAGCCGACAGGGGTTCACTGAAGCTTTCTTT. It encodes CASSSRQGFTEAFF. Based on the CDR3 plus reference TRBV5-6 and TRBJ1-1, the full variable domain is DAGVTQSPTHLIKTRGQQVTLRCSPKSGHDTVSWYQQALGQGPQFIFQYYEEEERQRGNFPDRFSGHQFPNYSSELNVNALLLGDSALYLCASSSRQGFTEAFFGQGTRLTVV.

The chain has TRBV29-1 and TRBJ2-1; 13 bases map to TRBD2. Germline V CDR1 and CDR2: SQVTM, ANQGSEA. The J segment lost 8 bases and the V segment lost 7 bases, leaving 17 bases of the junction unmatched. The CDR3 loop spans 17 amino acids. The CDR3 reads CSAKTSGRTAAVDEQFF. The CDR3 nucleotides are TGCAGCGCTAAGACTAGCGGGAGGACGGCTGCGGTGGATGAGCAGTTCTTC.

The CDR3 loop reads CASSLGLRRGDTDTQYF. As DNA, the CDR3 is TGTGCCAGCAGCTTAGGATTGCGGCGGGGGGACACAGATACGCAGTATTTT. The chain uses TRBV7-3 and TRBJ2-3; 8 bases agree with TRBD2. The CDR3 runs to 17 residues. CDR1 is SGHTA, CDR2 FQGTGA, per germline. V gave up 2 bases and J gave up 2 bases; unmatched junction bases: 9.

The DNA of the CDR3 is TGTGCCAGCAGCCACCTCGACAGGGGGCGAGCTTTCTTT. Amino acid sequence: CASSHLDRGRAFF. The chain employs TRBV3-1 (or the pseudogene TRBV3-2) and TRBJ1-1; TRBD1 matches at 10 bases. V lost 3 bases to trimming and J lost 10 bases; unmatched junction nucleotides: 5. Looked up from germline, CDR1 is LGHDT and CDR2 is YNNKEL (reference sequence). The CDR3 is made up of 13 amino acids.

Note on this clone: A read error is possible here, since a much larger clone lies one base away. The genes are TRBV19 and TRBJ1-5; D gene uncertain. Germline loops: CDR1 LNHDA, CDR2 SQIVND (reference sequence). V was cut by 5 bases and J by 5 bases, with 10 bases left in between. This CDR3 is built from 13 residues. The CDR3 protein is CASSVGRDQPQHF. CDR3 nucleotides: TGTGCCAGTAGTGTGGGTAGGGATCAGCCCCAGCATTTT.

CDR3 loop: CASSVAFSGGNTIYF. CDR3 nucleotides: TGTGCCAGCAGCGTAGCCTTCTCAGGCGGAAACACCATATATTTT. The rearrangement joins TRBV9 to TRBJ1-3; no firm D call. In germline, CDR1 is SGDLS, CDR2 YYNGEE. Trimming cost V 0 bases and J 4 bases, with 11 bases left between them. This CDR3 comprises 15 residues. Together with reference TRBV9 and TRBJ1-3, the CDR3 gives the full variable domain: DSGVTQTPKHLITATGQRVTLRCSPRSGDLSVYWYQQSLDQGLQFLIQYYNGEERAKGNILERFSAQQFPDLHSELNLSSLELGDSALYFCASSVAFSGGNTIYFGEGSWLTVV.

This clone has a handful of counts. The V gene is TRBV28, the J gene TRBJ1-2, with 7 positions matching TRBD1. The J segment lost 6 bases and the V segment lost 3 bases, leaving 10 bases of the junction unmatched. Germline V gene lookup returns CDR1 MDHEN and CDR2 SYDVKM. This CDR3 contains 15 residues. The CDR3 protein is CASSFNDREGNGYTF. CDR3 coding DNA: TGTGCCAGCAGTTTTAATGACAGGGAAGGTAATGGCTACACCTTC.

The chain combines TRBV5-1 with TRBJ2-1; 13 positions match TRBD2. The CDR3 length is 16 residues. Germline V CDR1 and CDR2: SGHRS, YFSETQ. With 2 bases clipped from V and 4 bases from J, the junction kept 3 bases outside the gene matches. DNA of the CDR3: TGCGCCAGCAGCTTCGGACTAGCGGGGGCTTACAATGAGCAGTTCTTC. It is translated as CASSFGLAGAYNEQFF.

The table lists this clone with a few counts. The chain recombines TRBV12-3 or TRBV12-4 with TRBJ1-1, with D possibly being TRBD1 (6 bases). Trimming left V 4 bases short and J 1 base short, with 7 bases between. This CDR3 comprises 13 residues. CDR3 nucleotides: TGTGCCAGCAGTTGGACAGAGAACACTGAAGCTTTCTTT. Translation gives CASSWTENTEAFF.

This clone was seen a single time. This sequence joins TRBV18 and TRBJ1-4, with D unresolved. The CDR3 extends over 16 amino acids. V lost 1 base to trimming and J lost 0 bases, with 9 bases between them. The germline V gene encodes CDR1 KGHSH and CDR2 LQKENI. The CDR3 sequence is CASSPRTGTTNEKLFF. The CDR3 DNA is TGTGCCAGCTCACCACGAACCGGGACAACTAATGAAAAACTGTTTTTT.

The V call is TRBV18, the J call TRBJ1-6, with unresolved D. The CDR3 runs to 14 residues. Per the germline V gene, CDR1 is KGHSH and CDR2 is LQKENI. V was cut by 3 bases and J by 8 bases, with 11 bases left in between. CDR3 in DNA: TGTGCCAGCTCACCGACGGACGCCGATTCACCCCTCCACTTT. Its translation: CASSPTDADSPLHF.

The chain has TRBV9 and TRBJ2-7, with TRBD1 identical over 9 bases. Germline trimming cut 4 bases from V and 7 bases from J; bases unmatched to any gene: 12. Germline V gene lookup returns CDR1 SGDLS and CDR2 YYNGEE. This CDR3 region has 15 residues. The CDR3 nucleotides are TGTGCCAGCAGCCCGAGCGGGGACAGGGAGCAGGAGCAGTACTTC. It yields the protein CASSPSGDREQEQYF.

The chain combines TRBV3-1 (or the pseudogene TRBV3-2) with TRBJ2-7, with unresolved D. Trimming shortened V by 1 base and J by 4 bases, and 5 bases separated the two germline ends. This CDR3 is 12 amino acids long. The germline V gene encodes CDR1 LGHDT and CDR2 YNNKEL (reference sequence). The CDR3 protein is CASSQGPYEQYF. CDR3 in DNA: TGTGCCAGCAGCCAAGGGCCTTACGAGCAGTACTTC.

The gene calls are TRBV10-1 and TRBJ2-3, with 8 bases that match TRBD2. The V gene's germline CDR1 is WNHNN and CDR2 SYGVQD (reference sequence). With 3 bases clipped from V and 3 bases from J, the junction kept 11 bases outside the gene matches. The CDR3 contains 17 residues. The CDR3 nucleotides read TGCGCCAGCAGTGATGGCATAGCGGGGTCCCTGACAGATACGCAGTATTTT. It is translated as CASSDGIAGSLTDTQYF.

The chain carries TRBV6-4 and TRBJ1-1, with D maybe TRBD1 (5 bases). V was shortened by 6 bases and J by 1 base, with 15 bases between the two germline ends. This CDR3 has 15 amino acids. Germline V CDR1 and CDR2: MRHNA, SNTAGT. The chain's CDR3 is CASSSLEGRNTEAFF. The CDR3 region has the DNA TGTGCCAGCAGCTCCCTTGAGGGGCGGAACACTGAAGCTTTCTTT.